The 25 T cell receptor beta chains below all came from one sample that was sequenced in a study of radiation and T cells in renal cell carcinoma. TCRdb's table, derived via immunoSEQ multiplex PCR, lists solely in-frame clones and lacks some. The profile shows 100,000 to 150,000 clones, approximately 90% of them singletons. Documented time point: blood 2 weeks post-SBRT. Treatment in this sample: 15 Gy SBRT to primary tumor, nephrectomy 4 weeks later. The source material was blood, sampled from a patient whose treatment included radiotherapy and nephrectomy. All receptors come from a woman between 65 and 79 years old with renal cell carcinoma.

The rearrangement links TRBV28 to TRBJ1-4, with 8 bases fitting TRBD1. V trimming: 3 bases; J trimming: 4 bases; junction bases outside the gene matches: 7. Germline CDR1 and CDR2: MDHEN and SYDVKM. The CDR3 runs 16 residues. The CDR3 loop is CASSFTGGGHNEKLFF. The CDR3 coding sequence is TGTGCCAGCAGTTTTACAGGGGGAGGACATAATGAAAAACTGTTTTTT.

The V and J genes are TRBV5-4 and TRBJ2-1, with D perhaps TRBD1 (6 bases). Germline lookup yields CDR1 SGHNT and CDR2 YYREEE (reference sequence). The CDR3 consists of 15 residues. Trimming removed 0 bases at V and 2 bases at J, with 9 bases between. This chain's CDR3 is CASSLGQDAYNEQFF. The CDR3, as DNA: TGTGCCAGCAGCTTGGGACAGGACGCCTACAATGAGCAGTTCTTC.

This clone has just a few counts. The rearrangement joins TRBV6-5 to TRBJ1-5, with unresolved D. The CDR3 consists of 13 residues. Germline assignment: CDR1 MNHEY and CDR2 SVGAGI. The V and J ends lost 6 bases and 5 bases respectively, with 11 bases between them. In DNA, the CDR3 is TGTGCCAGCAGAGGGCTAAGAGATCAGCCCCAGCATTTT. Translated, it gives CASRGLRDQPQHF.

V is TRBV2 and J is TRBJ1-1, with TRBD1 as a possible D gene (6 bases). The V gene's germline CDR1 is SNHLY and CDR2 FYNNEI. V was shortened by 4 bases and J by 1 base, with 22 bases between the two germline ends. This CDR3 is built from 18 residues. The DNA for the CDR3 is TGTGCCAGCAGTGGGGCGGGCAGGGGTTCGGGTAAGAACACTGAAGCTTTCTTT. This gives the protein CASSGAGRGSGKNTEAFF.

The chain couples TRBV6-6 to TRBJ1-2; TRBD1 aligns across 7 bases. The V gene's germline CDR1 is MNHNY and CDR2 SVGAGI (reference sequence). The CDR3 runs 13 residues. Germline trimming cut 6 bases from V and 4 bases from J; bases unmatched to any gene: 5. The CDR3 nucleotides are TGTGCCAGCAGATCGGGACAGCTCTATGGCTACACCTTC. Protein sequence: CASRSGQLYGYTF.

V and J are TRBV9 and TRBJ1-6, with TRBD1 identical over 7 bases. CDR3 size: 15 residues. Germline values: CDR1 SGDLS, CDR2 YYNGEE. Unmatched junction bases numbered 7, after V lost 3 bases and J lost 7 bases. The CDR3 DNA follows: TGTGCCAGCAGCGAATCTACAGGGGTAAATTCACCCCTCCACTTT. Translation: CASSESTGVNSPLHF.

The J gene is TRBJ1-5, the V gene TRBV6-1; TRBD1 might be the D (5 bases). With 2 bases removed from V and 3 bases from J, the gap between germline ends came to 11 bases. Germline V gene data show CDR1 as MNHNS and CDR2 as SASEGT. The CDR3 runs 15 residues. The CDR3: CASSEMGGYNQPQHF. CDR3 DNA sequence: TGTGCCAGCAGTGAAATGGGGGGTTACAATCAGCCCCAGCATTTT.

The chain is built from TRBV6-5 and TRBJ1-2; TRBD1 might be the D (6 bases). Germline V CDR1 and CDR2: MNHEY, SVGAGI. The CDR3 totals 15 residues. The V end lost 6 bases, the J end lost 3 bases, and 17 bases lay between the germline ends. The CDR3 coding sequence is TGTGCCAGCAGCCCCTCCGGACAGAATCACTATGGCTACACCTTC. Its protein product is CASSPSGQNHYGYTF.

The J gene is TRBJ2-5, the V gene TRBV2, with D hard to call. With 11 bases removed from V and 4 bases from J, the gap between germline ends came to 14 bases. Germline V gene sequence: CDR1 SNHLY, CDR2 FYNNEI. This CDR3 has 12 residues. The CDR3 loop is CAPRSQGETQYF. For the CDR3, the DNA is TGTGCCCCCCGGAGCCAAGGAGAGACCCAGTACTTC.

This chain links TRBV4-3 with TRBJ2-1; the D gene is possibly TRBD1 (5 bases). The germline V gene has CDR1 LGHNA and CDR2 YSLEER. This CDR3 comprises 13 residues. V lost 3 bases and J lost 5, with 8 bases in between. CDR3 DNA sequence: TGCGCCAGCAGCCACTTGGGGCACAATGAGCAGTTCTTC. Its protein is CASSHLGHNEQFF.

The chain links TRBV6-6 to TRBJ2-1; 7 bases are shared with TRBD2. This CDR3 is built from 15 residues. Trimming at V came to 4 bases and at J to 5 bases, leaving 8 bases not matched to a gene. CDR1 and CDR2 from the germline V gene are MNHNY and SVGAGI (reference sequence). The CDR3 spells CASSLQRGPHNEQFF. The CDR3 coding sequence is TGTGCCAGCAGTTTACAGCGGGGACCGCACAATGAGCAGTTCTTC.

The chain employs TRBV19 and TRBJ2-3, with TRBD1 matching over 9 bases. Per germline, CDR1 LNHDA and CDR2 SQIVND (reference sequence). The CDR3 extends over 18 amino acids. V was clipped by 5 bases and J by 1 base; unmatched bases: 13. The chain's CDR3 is CASSPTGGAFRGTDTQYF. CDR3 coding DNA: TGTGCCAGTAGTCCCACAGGGGGCGCATTTAGGGGCACAGATACGCAGTATTTT.

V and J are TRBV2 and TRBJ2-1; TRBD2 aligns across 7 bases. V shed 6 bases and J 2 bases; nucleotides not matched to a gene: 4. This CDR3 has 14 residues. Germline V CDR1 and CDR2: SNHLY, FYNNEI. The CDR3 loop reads CASRERGAYNEQFF. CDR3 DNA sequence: TGTGCCAGCAGGGAACGGGGGGCCTACAATGAGCAGTTCTTC.

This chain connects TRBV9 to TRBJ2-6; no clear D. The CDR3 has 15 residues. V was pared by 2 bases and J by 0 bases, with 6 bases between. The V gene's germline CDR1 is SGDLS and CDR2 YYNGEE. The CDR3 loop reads CASSVPASGANVLTF. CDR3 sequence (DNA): TGTGCCAGCAGCGTCCCAGCCTCTGGGGCCAACGTCCTGACTTTC.

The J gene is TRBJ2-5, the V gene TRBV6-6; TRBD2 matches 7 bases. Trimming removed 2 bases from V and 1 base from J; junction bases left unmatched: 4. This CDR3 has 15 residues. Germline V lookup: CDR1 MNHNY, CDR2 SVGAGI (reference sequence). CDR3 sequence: CASSYTSSGQETQYF. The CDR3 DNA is TGTGCCAGCAGTTACACCTCTAGCGGCCAAGAGACCCAGTACTTC.

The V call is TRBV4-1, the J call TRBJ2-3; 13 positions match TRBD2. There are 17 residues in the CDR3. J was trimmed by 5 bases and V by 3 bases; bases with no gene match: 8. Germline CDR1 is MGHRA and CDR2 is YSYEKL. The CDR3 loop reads CASSHSGTSGDLDTQYF. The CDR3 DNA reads TGCGCCAGCAGCCACAGTGGGACTAGCGGGGATCTAGATACGCAGTATTTT.

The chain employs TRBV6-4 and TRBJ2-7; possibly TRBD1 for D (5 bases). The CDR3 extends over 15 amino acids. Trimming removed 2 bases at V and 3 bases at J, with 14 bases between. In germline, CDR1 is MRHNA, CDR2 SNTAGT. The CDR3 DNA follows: TGTGCCAGCAGTGACCCCCAGGGTCACAACTACGAGCAGTACTTC. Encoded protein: CASSDPQGHNYEQYF.

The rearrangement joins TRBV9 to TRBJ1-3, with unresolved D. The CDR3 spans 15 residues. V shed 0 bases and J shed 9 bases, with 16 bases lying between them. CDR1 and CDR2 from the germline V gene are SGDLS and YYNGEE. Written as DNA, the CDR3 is TGTGCCAGCAGCGTAGAAGGCATAAGCGGGGTCACCATATATTTT. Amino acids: CASSVEGISGVTIYF.

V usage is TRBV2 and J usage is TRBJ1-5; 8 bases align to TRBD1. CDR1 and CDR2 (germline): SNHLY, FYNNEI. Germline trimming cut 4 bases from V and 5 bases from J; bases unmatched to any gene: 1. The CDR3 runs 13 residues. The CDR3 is CASSADRDQPQHF. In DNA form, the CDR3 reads TGTGCCAGCAGTGCGGACAGGGATCAGCCCCAGCATTTT.

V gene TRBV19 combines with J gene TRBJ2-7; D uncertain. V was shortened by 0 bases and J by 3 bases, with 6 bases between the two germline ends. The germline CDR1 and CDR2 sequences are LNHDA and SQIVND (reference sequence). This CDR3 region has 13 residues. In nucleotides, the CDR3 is TGTGCCAGTAGTATAGAGGGCGGCTACGAGCAGTACTTC. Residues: CASSIEGGYEQYF.

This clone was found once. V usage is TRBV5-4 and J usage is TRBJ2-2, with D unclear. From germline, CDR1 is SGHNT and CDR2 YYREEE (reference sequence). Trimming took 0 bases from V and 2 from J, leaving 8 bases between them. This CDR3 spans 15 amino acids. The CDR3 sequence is CASSLDRANTGELFF. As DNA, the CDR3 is TGTGCCAGCAGCTTGGACAGAGCCAACACCGGGGAGCTGTTTTTT.

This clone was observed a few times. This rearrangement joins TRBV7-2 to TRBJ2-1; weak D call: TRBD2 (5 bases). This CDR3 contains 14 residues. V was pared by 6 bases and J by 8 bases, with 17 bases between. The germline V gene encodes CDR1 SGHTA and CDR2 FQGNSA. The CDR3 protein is CASSSNGRRDEQFF. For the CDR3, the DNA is TGTGCCAGCAGTTCGAATGGCAGGCGGGATGAGCAGTTCTTC.

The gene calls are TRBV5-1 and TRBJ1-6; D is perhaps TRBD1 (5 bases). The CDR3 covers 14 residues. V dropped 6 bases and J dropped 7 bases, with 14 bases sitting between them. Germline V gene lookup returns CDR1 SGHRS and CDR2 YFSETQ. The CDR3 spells CASTPGTQNSPLHF. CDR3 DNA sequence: TGCGCCAGCACCCCCGGGACCCAGAATTCACCCCTCCACTTT.

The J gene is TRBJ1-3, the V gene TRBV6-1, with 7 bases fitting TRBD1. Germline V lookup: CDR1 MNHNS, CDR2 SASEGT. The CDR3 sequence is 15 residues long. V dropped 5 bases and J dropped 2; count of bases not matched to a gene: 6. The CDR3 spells CASSMTGPTGNTIYF. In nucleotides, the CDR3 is TGTGCCAGCAGTATGACAGGGCCCACTGGAAACACCATATATTTT.

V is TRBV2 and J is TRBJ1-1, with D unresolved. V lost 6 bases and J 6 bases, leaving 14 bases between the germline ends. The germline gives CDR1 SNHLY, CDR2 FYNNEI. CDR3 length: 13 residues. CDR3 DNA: TGTGCCAGCAGCTGGTCGCGGTGGGCTGAAGCTTTCTTT. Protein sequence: CASSWSRWAEAFF.